This T cell receptor beta chain appears in the sequencing data of a study of cytotoxic CD8 clonotypes in ibrutinib-treated CLL. Whole-study findings and limits: Different sampling times were used for sustained-remission and progressing patients.

The germline CDR1 and CDR2 sequences are SGHNT and YYREEE (reference sequence). J lost 8 bases, V lost 1 base, and 3 bases had no gene match. CDR3 length equals 13 residues. As regards this clone: Its antigen is unknown.

Clones were sequenced by immunoSEQ multiplex PCR, and TCRdb holds only the in-frame ones, with some missing. The sample includes roughly 13,000 clones, 70% of them seen just once. The V and J genes are TRBV5-4 and TRBJ2-1; 7 nucleotides line up with TRBD2. Sequencing was performed on PBMCs, taken before ibrutinib treatment. The receptor's source is a human donor with chronic lymphocytic leukemia. The CDR3 here is CASSLNGGYEQFF. The CDR3 bases are TGTGCCAGCAGCTTGAACGGGGGGTATGAGCAGTTCTTC.